This T cell receptor (beta chain) was recovered during a study of cytomegalovirus exposure and HLA in healthy donors (dated 2017 in TCRdb). Describing the broader study: A later analysis indicated that the 110 or so validation repertoires were generated on the platform also employed for the roughly 720 repertoires of the first cohort. The aim of the study was to test whether cataloging public T cell receptors could identify signatures of past pathogen exposure. In addition to the first cohort of approximately 670 subjects, a separate validation cohort of 100 to 150 different subjects was used. To predict cytomegalovirus infection status, the study combined high-throughput TCR immunosequencing, statistical association of individual TCRs with disease status, and machine learning. General study outcomes and caveats: Cytomegalovirus status was reported to be diagnosed by the classifier with high specificity and sensitivity in both the original and validation cohorts. A later analysis had no HLA typing for the validation cohort, so co-occurrence there was scored across all 130 or so repertoires. In the study, about 150 TCR beta chains were listed as associated with cytomegalovirus. Three of the identified cytomegalovirus-associated TCR beta chains were confirmed in vitro to be specific for cytomegalovirus antigens. Subsequent analysis determined that TCRs grouped into clusters in the first cohort also showed a tendency toward co-occurrence across the 120 or so validation repertoires, and 85% to 95% of cluster scores exceeded 0. While some public TCRs were present in many individuals, most TCR sequences turned up only very rarely across donors. It was suggested by the authors that the approach could potentially be generalized to other disease states and immunological phenotypes.

Compared with germline, V lacks 6 bases and J lacks 9 bases; bases without a gene match: 10. Its CDR3 holds 14 amino acids, cysteine through phenylalanine. Here the CDR3 DNA is all that survives: 42 bases in frame from base 1. Per the germline V gene, MNHEY is the CDR1 and SVGAGI is the CDR2. Separate from the roughly 660-subject first cohort, the validation cohort of about 120 subjects was the group to which the donors belonged. Libraries were made using the immunoSEQ multiplex PCR assay. In the source study's methods: A statistical classification framework was developed to diagnose cytomegalovirus status using the catalog of TCR beta chain sequences. TCRdb carries this immuneACCESS record with in-frame sequences only. Its versions omit some clonotypes, under half of them owing to an unresolved V gene in the studies checked, with the rest unexplained. V and J calls and clone size are copied from that table; D and trimming were computed from the DNA. For this sample the table gives roughly 100,000 clones, of which roughly nine tenths were detected only once. In total, the top ten clones hold 1.8% of the sample.

Turning to this clone: Its cognate antigen has yet to be identified. Per-nucleotide qualities are absent, and no much larger clonotype sits a single base away.

This sequence uses TRBV6-5 and TRBJ2-1; TRBD1 matches 8 bases in the middle. The clonotype comes from a woman aged 18-35 years in good health and CMV-seropositive. The sample consisted of PBMCs. The DNA sequence is as follows: TGTGCCAGCAGCCCTTTCTGGACAGGGCTTGAGCAGTTCTTC. Its protein product is CASSPFWTGLEQFF.